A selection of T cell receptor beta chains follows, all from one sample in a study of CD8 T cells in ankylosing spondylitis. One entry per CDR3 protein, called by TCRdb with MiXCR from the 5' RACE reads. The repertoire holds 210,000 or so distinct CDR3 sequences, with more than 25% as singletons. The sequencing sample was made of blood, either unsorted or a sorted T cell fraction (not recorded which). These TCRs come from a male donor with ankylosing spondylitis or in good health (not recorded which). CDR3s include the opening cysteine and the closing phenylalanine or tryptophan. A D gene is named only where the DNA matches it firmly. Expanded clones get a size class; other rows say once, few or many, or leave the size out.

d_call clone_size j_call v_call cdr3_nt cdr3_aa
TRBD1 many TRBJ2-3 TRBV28 TGTGCCAGCAGCTCAGGACAGGGTACAGATACGCAGTATTTT CASSSGQGTDTQYF
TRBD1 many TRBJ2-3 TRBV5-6 TGTGCCAGCAGCCGACAGGGGTCCTACACAGATACGCAGTATTTT CASSRQGSYTDTQYF
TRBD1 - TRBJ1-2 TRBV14 TGTGCCAGCAGCCCCCGGACAGGGTCTGGCTACACCTTC CASSPRTGSGYTF
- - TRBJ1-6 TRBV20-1 TGCAGTGCTAGGGGGCAGGGGCGTACGCGATCACCCCTCCACTTT CSARGQGRTRSPLHF
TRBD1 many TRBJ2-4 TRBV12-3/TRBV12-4 TGTGCCAGCAGCACTCGACAGGGGCCGAAGCCGTACTTC CASSTRQGPKPYF
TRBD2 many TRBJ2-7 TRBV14 TGTGCCAGCAGCCAAGCGGCTAGCGGGAGGTACGAGCAGTACTTC CASSQAASGRYEQYF
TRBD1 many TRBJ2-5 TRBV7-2 TGTGCCAGCAGCTTGTCACAAGGACAGGTGGCAAAGGCCCAGTACTTC CASSLSQGQVAKAQYF
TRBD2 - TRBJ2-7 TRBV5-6 TGTGCCAGCAGCTTCTCGGGACTAGCGGGATTCTACGAGCAGTACTTC CASSFSGLAGFYEQYF
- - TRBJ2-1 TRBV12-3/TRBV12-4 TGTGCCAGCAGTCCATGGACAGATGCCTACAATGAGCAGTTCTTC CASSPWTDAYNEQFF
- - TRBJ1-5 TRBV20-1 TGCAGTGCTATCGATCCGGGAAATCAGCCCCAGCATTTT CSAIDPGNQPQHF
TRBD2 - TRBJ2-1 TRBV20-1 TGCAGTGCTAGAACTTCTGGGAGCGGGAGCTACAATGAGCAGTTCTTC CSARTSGSGSYNEQFF
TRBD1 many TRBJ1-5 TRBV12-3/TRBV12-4 TGTGCCAGCAGTTTTGGTTCCGGGACAGGCAATCAGCCCCAGCATTTT CASSFGSGTGNQPQHF
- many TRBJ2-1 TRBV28 TGTGCCACCGGACCAGGGAATCGCAATGAGCAGTTCTTC CATGPGNRNEQFF
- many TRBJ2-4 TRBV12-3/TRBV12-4 TGTGCCAGCCTTGGCGGAAGTAGCGCCTTCAAAAACATTCAGTACTTC CASLGGSSAFKNIQYF
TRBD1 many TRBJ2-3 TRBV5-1 TGCGCCAGCAGCTTAGGGGGCCGCAGCACAGATACGCAGTATTTT CASSLGGRSTDTQYF
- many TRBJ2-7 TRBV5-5 TGTGCCAGCAGCGAGACAGGACCTAGCTCCTACGAGCAGTACTTC CASSETGPSSYEQYF
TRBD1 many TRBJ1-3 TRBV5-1 TGCGCCAGCAGCGATGCCGGGACAGGGGCTGGAAACACCATATATTTT CASSDAGTGAGNTIYF
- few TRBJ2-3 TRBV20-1 TGCAGTGCTGTTGATAGGGTCACAGATACGCAGTATTTT CSAVDRVTDTQYF
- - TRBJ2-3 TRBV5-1 TGCGCCAGCAGCTACGGATCCTACACAGATACGCAGTATTTT CASSYGSYTDTQYF
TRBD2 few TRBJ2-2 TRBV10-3 TGTGCCGCCCGGGGGGAGTCCAACACCGGGGAGCTGTTTTTT CAARGESNTGELFF
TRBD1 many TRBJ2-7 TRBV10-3 TGTGCCATCAGTAGCCCGGGACAGGGAGTTTGGGCTTCCTACGAGCAGTACTTC CAISSPGQGVWASYEQYF
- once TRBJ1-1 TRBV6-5 TGTGCCAGCAGTTATCGAATGCGGGCCGGTAGCACTGAAGCTTTCTTT CASSYRMRAGSTEAFF
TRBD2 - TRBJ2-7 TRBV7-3 TGTGCCAGCAGCGCGGGAGCGGGAGGAGCCTACGAGCAGTACTTC CASSAGAGGAYEQYF
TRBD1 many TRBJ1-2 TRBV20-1 TGCAGTGCCGGACAGGCTAATAACTATGGCTACACCTTC CSAGQANNYGYTF
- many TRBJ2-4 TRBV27 TGTGCCAGCAGCCCAGGTCGACACCTAGCCAAAAACATTCAGTACTTC CASSPGRHLAKNIQYF
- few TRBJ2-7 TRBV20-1 TGCAGTGCTAGAGATCTAAGACACCCTGACGAGCAGTACTTC CSARDLRHPDEQYF
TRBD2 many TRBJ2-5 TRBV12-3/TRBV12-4 TGTGCCAGCAGCCCTAGCGGGAGAGAGACCCAGTACTTC CASSPSGRETQYF
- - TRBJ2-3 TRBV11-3 TGTGCCAGCAGCCGGACTATATCCTCCACAGATACGCAGTATTTT CASSRTISSTDTQYF
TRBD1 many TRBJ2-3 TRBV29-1 TGCAGCGTTGGGGACAGAATTAGCACAGATACGCAGTATTTT CSVGDRISTDTQYF
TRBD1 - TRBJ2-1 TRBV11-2 TGTGCCAGCAGCCCAGACCGGGACAGGAGGGGCTTTTACAATGAGCAGTTCTTC CASSPDRDRRGFYNEQFF
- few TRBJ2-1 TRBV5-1 TGCGCCAGCAGCTTGGTACGAGGTCCTCGCAATGAGCAGTTCTTC CASSLVRGPRNEQFF
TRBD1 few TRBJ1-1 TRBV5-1 TGCGCCAGCAGCCCGGGACAGGGATTGAACACTGAAGCTTTCTTT CASSPGQGLNTEAFF
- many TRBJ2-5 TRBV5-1 TGCGCCAGCAACAGCGGGTCAGAGACCCAGTACTTC CASNSGSETQYF
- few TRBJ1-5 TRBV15 TGTGCCACCAGCAGAGTGCGGAGGGGCCCCAATCAGCCCCAGCATTTT CATSRVRRGPNQPQHF
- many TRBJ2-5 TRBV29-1 TGCAGCGTTTTAGGGGCAGACCAAGAGACCCAGTACTTC CSVLGADQETQYF
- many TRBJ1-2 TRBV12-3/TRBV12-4 TGTGCCAGCACCCCGAGAGGGGGTTTTAGCTATGGCTACACCTTC CASTPRGGFSYGYTF
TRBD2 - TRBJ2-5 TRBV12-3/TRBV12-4 TGTGCCAGCAGCTCCAGGCTAGCGGCCCAAGAGACCCAGTACTTC CASSSRLAAQETQYF
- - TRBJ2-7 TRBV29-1 TGCAGCCACACGGGAGAGTCCTACGAGCAGTACTTC CSHTGESYEQYF
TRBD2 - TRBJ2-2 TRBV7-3 TGTGCCAGCAGCCCCCAACTAGCGGGAGCCACCGGGGAGCTGTTTTTT CASSPQLAGATGELFF
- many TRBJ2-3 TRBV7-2 TGTGCCAGCAGCTTACGGCCCGGCAAGCGCCCAGATACGCAGTATTTT CASSLRPGKRPDTQYF
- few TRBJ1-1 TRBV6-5 TGTGCCAGCAGTTACTCCGTAGGGGGGGGCTTCATGAACACTGAAGCTTTCTTT CASSYSVGGGFMNTEAFF
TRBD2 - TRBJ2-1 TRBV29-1 TGCAGCGTTGAAGATGGGGCTAGCGGGAGGGCCTTTAATGAGCAGTTCTTC CSVEDGASGRAFNEQFF
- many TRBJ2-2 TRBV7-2 TGTGCCAGCAGCTTAGTCGGGATCGGGGCCGGGGAGCTGTTTTTT CASSLVGIGAGELFF
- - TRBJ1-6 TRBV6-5 TGTGCCAGCAGTTACGCCCCTGACCCCCAACACGAACCCCTCCACTTT CASSYAPDPQHEPLHF
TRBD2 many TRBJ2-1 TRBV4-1 TGCGCCAGCAGCCAGAGCGGGAGTGGCGGTGAGCAGTTCTTC CASSQSGSGGEQFF
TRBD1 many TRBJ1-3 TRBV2 TGTGCCAGCAGTGGGGGACAGGGGATCTCTGGAAACACCATATATTTT CASSGGQGISGNTIYF
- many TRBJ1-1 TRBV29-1 TGCAGCGTCGATAGACAGACCGGTCGTTGGGACACTGAAGCTTTCTTT CSVDRQTGRWDTEAFF
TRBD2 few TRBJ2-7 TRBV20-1 TGCAGTGCTAGAGTGGAGCGGGAGGGCTCCCCAAGATTTGGCGAGCAGTACTTC CSARVEREGSPRFGEQYF
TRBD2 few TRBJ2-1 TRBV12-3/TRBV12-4 TGTGCCAGCAGGCCGGGACTAGCGTCAGGGGGTGAGCAGTTCTTC CASRPGLASGGEQFF
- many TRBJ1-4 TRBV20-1 TGCAGTGCTATTCCAGGGTCCGGTGAAAAACTGTTTTTT CSAIPGSGEKLFF
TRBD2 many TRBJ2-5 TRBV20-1 TGCAGTGCTACCCGTCTTATGGGCGGGAGGGGAGAGACCCAGTACTTC CSATRLMGGRGETQYF
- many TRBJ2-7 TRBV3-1 TGTGCCAGCAGCCCAGGAGGAAGGAGCGGCTACGAGCAGTACTTC CASSPGGRSGYEQYF
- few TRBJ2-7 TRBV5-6 TGTGCCAGCAGCTACTTACCGACAGCCGCCTACGAGCAGTACTTC CASSYLPTAAYEQYF
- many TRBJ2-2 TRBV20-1 TGCAGTGCTAGACCTAGCGACGCGAACACCGGGGAGCTGTTTTTT CSARPSDANTGELFF
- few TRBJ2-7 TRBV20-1 TGCAGTGCTAGTTTACCACGCACTAGCTCCTACGAGCAGTACTTC CSASLPRTSSYEQYF